Described below is a single T cell receptor (beta chain) sequence and its context. Repertoires were generated with immunoSEQ multiplex PCR, while TCRdb's copy carries only in-frame clones and drops some. The data hold under 40,000 clones, with about 93% observed a single time. This entry comes from a study of circulating and synovial CD4+ cells in juvenile arthritis. The clonotype originates from a human donor with juvenile idiopathic arthritis. Source material: CD4+ T cells from blood.

CDR3 bases: TGTGCCAGTAGTATCAGACAGACTCGTCAGCCCCAGCATTTT. This gives the protein CASSIRQTRQPQHF. This rearrangement joins TRBV19 to TRBJ1-5, with D perhaps matching TRBD1 (5 bases). CDR1 and CDR2 from the germline V gene are LNHDA and SQIVND (reference sequence). V was pared by 3 bases and J by 6 bases, with 12 bases between. The CDR3 loop spans 14 amino acids.